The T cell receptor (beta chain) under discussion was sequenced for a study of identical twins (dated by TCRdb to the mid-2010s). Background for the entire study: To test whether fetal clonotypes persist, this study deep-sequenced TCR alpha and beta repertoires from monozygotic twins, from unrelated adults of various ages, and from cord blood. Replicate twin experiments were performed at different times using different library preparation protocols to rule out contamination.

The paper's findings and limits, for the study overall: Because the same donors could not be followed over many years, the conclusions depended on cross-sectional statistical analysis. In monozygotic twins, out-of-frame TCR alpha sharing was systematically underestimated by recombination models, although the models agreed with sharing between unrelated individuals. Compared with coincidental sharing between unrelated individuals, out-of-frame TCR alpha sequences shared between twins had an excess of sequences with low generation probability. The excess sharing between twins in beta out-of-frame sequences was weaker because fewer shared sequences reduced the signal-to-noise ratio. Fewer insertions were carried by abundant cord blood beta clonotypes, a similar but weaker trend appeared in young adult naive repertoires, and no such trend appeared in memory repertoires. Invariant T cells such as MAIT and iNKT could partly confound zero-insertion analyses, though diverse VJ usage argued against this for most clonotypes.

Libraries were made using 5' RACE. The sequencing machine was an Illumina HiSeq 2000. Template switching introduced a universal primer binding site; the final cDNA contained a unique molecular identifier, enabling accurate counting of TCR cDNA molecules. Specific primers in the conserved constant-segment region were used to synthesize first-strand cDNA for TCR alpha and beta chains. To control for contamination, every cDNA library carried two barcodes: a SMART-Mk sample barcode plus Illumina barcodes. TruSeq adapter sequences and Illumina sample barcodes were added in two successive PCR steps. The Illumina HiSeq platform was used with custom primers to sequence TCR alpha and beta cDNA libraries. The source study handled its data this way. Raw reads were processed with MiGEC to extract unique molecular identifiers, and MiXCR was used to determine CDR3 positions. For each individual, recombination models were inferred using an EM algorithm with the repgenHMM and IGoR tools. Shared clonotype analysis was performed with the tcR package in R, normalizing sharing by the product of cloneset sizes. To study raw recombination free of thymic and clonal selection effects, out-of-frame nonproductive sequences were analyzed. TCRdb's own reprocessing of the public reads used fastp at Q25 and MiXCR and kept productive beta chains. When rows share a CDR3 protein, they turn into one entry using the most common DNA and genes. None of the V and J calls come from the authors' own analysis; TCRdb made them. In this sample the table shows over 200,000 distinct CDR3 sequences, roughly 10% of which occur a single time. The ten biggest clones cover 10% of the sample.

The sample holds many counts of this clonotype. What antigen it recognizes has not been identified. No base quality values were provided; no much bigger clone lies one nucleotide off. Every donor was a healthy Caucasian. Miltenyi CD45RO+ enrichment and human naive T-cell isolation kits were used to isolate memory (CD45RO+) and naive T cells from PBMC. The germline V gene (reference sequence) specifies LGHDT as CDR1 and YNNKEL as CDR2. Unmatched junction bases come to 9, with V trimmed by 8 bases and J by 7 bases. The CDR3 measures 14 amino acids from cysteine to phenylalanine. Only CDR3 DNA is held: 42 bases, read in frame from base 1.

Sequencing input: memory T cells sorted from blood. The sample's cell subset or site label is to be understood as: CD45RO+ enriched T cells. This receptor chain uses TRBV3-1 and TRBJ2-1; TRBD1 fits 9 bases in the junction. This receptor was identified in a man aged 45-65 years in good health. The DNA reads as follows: TGTGCCAGCGGACAACAGGGGGCGAGGAATGAGCAGTTCTTC. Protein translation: CASGQQGARNEQFF.